Listed below are T cell receptor beta chains from one sample, sequenced in a study of T cell responses to AZD1222 COVID-19 vaccine. Only in-frame clones appear in the TCRdb table, and some are missing; sequencing was by immunoSEQ multiplex PCR. The table lists approximately 100,000 clones, roughly nine tenths of them singletons, with roughly 1.4% in the top ten. Material: peripheral blood, obtained on day 0 of AZD1222 vaccination. The receptors were gathered from an adult in good health. Each CDR3 is given with its conserved first and last residue. Each record gives: D gene, V gene, clone size, J gene, CDR3 protein, CDR3 DNA. The D gene is left open where the match is weak. The size of a clone is reported for some rows only, either as once, few or many, or as a class for expanded clones.

d_call: TRBD2
v_call: TRBV5-4
clone_size: -
j_call: TRBJ2-3
cdr3_aa: CASSLVAGRYTDTQYF
cdr3_nt: TGTGCCAGCAGCTTGGTAGCGGGTCGATACACAGATACGCAGTATTTT

d_call: -
v_call: TRBV12-3/TRBV12-4
clone_size: -
j_call: TRBJ1-2
cdr3_aa: CASRNSGHGYTF
cdr3_nt: TGTGCCAGCAGGAACAGCGGCCACGGCTACACCTTC

d_call: TRBD1
v_call: TRBV5-1
clone_size: -
j_call: TRBJ1-3
cdr3_aa: CASSLGQGVDTIYF
cdr3_nt: TGCGCCAGCAGCTTGGGACAGGGTGTGGACACCATATATTTT

d_call: TRBD1
v_call: TRBV2
clone_size: -
j_call: TRBJ2-2
cdr3_aa: CASSGRTGVTGELFF
cdr3_nt: TGTGCCAGCAGTGGAAGGACAGGGGTCACCGGGGAGCTGTTTTTT

d_call: -
v_call: TRBV6-2/TRBV6-3
clone_size: -
j_call: TRBJ1-4
cdr3_aa: CASSPTVKYATNEKLFF
cdr3_nt: TGTGCCAGCAGCCCTACGGTGAAATACGCAACTAATGAAAAACTGTTTTTT

d_call: -
v_call: TRBV27
clone_size: -
j_call: TRBJ2-7
cdr3_aa: CASSLDGTKQYF
cdr3_nt: TGTGCCAGCAGTTTAGACGGGACAAAGCAGTACTTC

d_call: TRBD2
v_call: TRBV7-9
clone_size: once
j_call: TRBJ2-7
cdr3_aa: CASSPSGGQFYEQYF
cdr3_nt: TGTGCCAGCAGCCCCAGCGGGGGCCAATTCTACGAGCAGTACTTC

d_call: -
v_call: TRBV27
clone_size: once
j_call: TRBJ1-5
cdr3_aa: CASSLQGSQPQHF
cdr3_nt: TGTGCCAGCAGTTTACAGGGGAGTCAGCCCCAGCATTTT

d_call: TRBD1
v_call: TRBV20-1
clone_size: -
j_call: TRBJ1-5
cdr3_aa: CSARGRDRGHQPQHF
cdr3_nt: TGCAGTGCTCGTGGAAGGGACAGGGGCCATCAGCCCCAGCATTTT

d_call: -
v_call: TRBV12-3/TRBV12-4
clone_size: -
j_call: TRBJ1-4
cdr3_aa: CASVGRGGKLFF
cdr3_nt: TGTGCCAGCGTTGGACGGGGTGGCAAACTGTTTTTT

d_call: TRBD1
v_call: TRBV19
clone_size: -
j_call: TRBJ1-2
cdr3_aa: CASSKTGNYGYTF
cdr3_nt: TGTGCCAGTAGCAAGACAGGGAACTATGGCTACACCTTC